The TCR beta chain described here comes from a study of shared clonotypes between healthy human individuals. In the study overall: A couple of female and a few male donors aged 18 to 49 were enrolled. Study findings and constraints: Roughly 5% of naive CD4 clonotypes were shared across a few donors. The study's rarefaction showed incomplete sorted-subset sequencing despite large depth.

Details on this clone: Its target is not known.

Produced via immunoSEQ multiplex PCR; TCRdb's table is partial and in-frame only. This table holds a few million clones, 90% to 96% found once. Splitting of CD4+ cells produced CD45RA+ naive and CD45RA-negative memory subsets. Sequencing input: naive CD4+ T cells sorted from blood. The subset was: CD45RA+ positively selected. The origin of this receptor is a man aged 18-30 years in good health.

The CDR3 coding sequence is TGTGCCAGTAGCCGACAGGGTGGGGCTAACTATGGCTACACCTTC. It yields the protein CASSRQGGANYGYTF. This chain links TRBV19 with TRBJ1-2; 7 positions agree with TRBD1. The CDR3 spans 15 residues. The V and J ends lost 6 bases and 0 bases, in that order; junction bases with no gene match: 7. Germline V CDR1 and CDR2: LNHDA, SQIVND (reference sequence).